A selection of T cell receptor beta chains follows, all from one sample in a study of blood T cells in healthy people across ages. Each CDR3 protein is one row after TCRdb ran MiXCR on the 5' RACE reads. The repertoire includes 850,000 or so distinct CDR3 sequences, around 26% of them detected once, and roughly a sixth sits in the top ten. The sample was blood. These receptors came from a woman over 75 in good health. CDR3s include the opening cysteine and the closing phenylalanine or tryptophan. D genes are given only for firm matches. A clone size is listed for some rows: how often the clone was seen (once, few, many), or a class if it is expanded.

d_gene: .; j_gene: TRBJ2-3; abundance: many; v_gene: TRBV12-3/TRBV12-4; CDR3aa: CASSFRTDRTDTQYF; CDR3nt: TGTGCCAGCAGTTTTAGAACAGACCGCACAGATACGCAGTATTTT
d_gene: .; j_gene: TRBJ2-7; abundance: .; v_gene: TRBV10-3; CDR3aa: CAISEYQSAGSF; CDR3nt: TGTGCCATCAGTGAGTATCAGTCGGCGGGAAGTTTC
d_gene: TRBD1; j_gene: TRBJ2-3; abundance: many; v_gene: TRBV29-1; CDR3aa: CSVSDRGDTQYF; CDR3nt: TGCAGCGTGTCCGACAGGGGTGATACGCAGTATTTT
d_gene: .; j_gene: TRBJ2-3; abundance: once; v_gene: TRBV20-1; CDR3aa: CSASGSVTLDTQYF; CDR3nt: TGCAGTGCTAGTGGCAGCGTGACGTTAGATACGCAGTATTTT
d_gene: TRBD2; j_gene: TRBJ2-3; abundance: few; v_gene: TRBV12-3/TRBV12-4; CDR3aa: CASSLRTSGGADTQYF; CDR3nt: TGTGCCAGCAGTTTGCGGACTAGCGGGGGGGCAGATACGCAGTATTTT
d_gene: .; j_gene: TRBJ2-7; abundance: many; v_gene: TRBV27; CDR3aa: CASRLVSYEQYF; CDR3nt: TGTGCCAGCAGGCTCGTCTCCTACGAGCAGTACTTC
d_gene: .; j_gene: TRBJ2-2; abundance: .; v_gene: TRBV5-4; CDR3aa: CASSLVSGELFF; CDR3nt: TGTGCCAGCAGCTTGGTGTCCGGGGAGCTGTTTTTT
d_gene: TRBD1; j_gene: TRBJ1-2; abundance: many; v_gene: TRBV4-3; CDR3aa: CASGPADRGIYGYTF; CDR3nt: TGCGCCAGCGGTCCGGCTGACAGGGGGATCTATGGCTACACCTTC
d_gene: TRBD1; j_gene: TRBJ2-3; abundance: many; v_gene: TRBV20-1; CDR3aa: CSARRTGPLDTQYF; CDR3nt: TGCAGTGCTCGAAGGACAGGGCCGCTAGATACGCAGTATTTT
d_gene: .; j_gene: TRBJ2-2; abundance: .; v_gene: TRBV5-1; CDR3aa: CASSSLGTGNTGELFF; CDR3nt: TGCGCCAGCAGCTCACTCGGGACGGGGAACACCGGGGAGCTGTTTTTT
d_gene: .; j_gene: TRBJ1-1; abundance: .; v_gene: TRBV20-1; CDR3aa: CSAIKNTEAFF; CDR3nt: TGCAGTGCTATAAAGAACACTGAAGCTTTCTTT
d_gene: TRBD1; j_gene: TRBJ1-3; abundance: .; v_gene: TRBV6-2/TRBV6-3; CDR3aa: CASSQEYGTATGNTIYF; CDR3nt: TGTGCCAGCAGTCAAGAGTACGGGACAGCCACTGGAAACACCATATATTTT
d_gene: .; j_gene: TRBJ2-2; abundance: .; v_gene: TRBV3-1; CDR3aa: CASSQGGDTGELFF; CDR3nt: TGTGCCAGCAGCCAGGGCGGGGACACCGGGGAGCTGTTTTTT
d_gene: TRBD1; j_gene: TRBJ2-5; abundance: many; v_gene: TRBV5-1; CDR3aa: CASSPPQGASETQYF; CDR3nt: TGCGCCAGCAGCCCCCCACAGGGGGCAAGTGAGACCCAGTACTTC
d_gene: .; j_gene: TRBJ2-7; abundance: few; v_gene: TRBV16; CDR3aa: CASSQSVLGSGEQYF; CDR3nt: TGTGCCAGCAGCCAATCCGTTCTAGGGAGTGGCGAGCAGTACTTC
d_gene: .; j_gene: TRBJ1-6; abundance: .; v_gene: TRBV20-1; CDR3aa: CSARAPGLRNSPLHF; CDR3nt: TGCAGTGCTAGGGCCCCGGGACTGCGGAATTCACCCCTCCACTTT
d_gene: TRBD1; j_gene: TRBJ2-7; abundance: .; v_gene: TRBV2; CDR3aa: CASRGTGSRYEQYF; CDR3nt: TGTGCCAGCAGGGGGACAGGGAGTAGGTACGAGCAGTACTTC
d_gene: .; j_gene: TRBJ1-6; abundance: many; v_gene: TRBV7-2; CDR3aa: CASSLGDSPLHF; CDR3nt: TGTGCCAGCAGCTTAGGGGATTCACCCCTCCACTTT
d_gene: TRBD2; j_gene: TRBJ2-3; abundance: many; v_gene: TRBV7-8; CDR3aa: CASSLRLAGNTDTQYF; CDR3nt: TGTGCCAGCAGCCTACGACTAGCGGGGAACACAGATACGCAGTATTTT
d_gene: .; j_gene: TRBJ1-1; abundance: .; v_gene: TRBV3-1; CDR3aa: CAVHKIVRGTTEAFF; CDR3nt: TGTGCCGTACATAAAATCGTCAGGGGTACGACTGAAGCTTTCTTT
d_gene: .; j_gene: TRBJ1-5; abundance: .; v_gene: TRBV5-1; CDR3aa: CASSLYAGVRDQPQHF; CDR3nt: TGCGCCAGCAGCTTGTATGCAGGGGTAAGGGATCAGCCCCAGCATTTT